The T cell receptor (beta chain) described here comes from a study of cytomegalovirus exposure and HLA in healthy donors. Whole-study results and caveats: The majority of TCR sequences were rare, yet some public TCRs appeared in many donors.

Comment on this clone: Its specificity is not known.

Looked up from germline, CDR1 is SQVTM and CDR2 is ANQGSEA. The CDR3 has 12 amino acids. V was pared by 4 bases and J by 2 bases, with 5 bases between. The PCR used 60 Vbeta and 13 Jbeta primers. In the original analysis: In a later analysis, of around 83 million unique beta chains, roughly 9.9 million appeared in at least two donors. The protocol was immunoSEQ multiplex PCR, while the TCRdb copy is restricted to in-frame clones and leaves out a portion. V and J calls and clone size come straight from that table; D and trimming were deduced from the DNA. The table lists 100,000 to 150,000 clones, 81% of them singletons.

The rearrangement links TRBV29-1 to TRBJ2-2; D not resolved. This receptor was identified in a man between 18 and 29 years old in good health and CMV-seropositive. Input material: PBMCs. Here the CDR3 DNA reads TGCAGCGTTGTCAAAAACACCGGGGAGCTGTTTTTT. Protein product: CSVVKNTGELFF.